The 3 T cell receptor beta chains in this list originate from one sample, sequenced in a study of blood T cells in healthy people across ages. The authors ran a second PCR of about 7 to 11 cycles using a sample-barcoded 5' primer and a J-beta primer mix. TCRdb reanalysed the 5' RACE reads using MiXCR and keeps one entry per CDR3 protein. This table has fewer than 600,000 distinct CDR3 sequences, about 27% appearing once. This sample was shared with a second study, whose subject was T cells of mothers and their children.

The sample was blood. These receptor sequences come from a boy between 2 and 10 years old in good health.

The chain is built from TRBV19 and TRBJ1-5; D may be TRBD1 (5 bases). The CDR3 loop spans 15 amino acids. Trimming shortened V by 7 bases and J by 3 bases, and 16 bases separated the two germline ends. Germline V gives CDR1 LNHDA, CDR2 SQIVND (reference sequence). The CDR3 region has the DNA TGTGCCAGTAATCCCCGGGACTCCTTCAATCAGCCCCAGCATTTT. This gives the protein CASNPRDSFNQPQHF.

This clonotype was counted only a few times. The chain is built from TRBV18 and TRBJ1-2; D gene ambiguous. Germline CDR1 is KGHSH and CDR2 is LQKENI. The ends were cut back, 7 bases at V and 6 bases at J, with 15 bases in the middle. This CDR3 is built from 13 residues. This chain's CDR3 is CASCQQPGNGYTF. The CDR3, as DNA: TGTGCCAGCTGCCAACAACCGGGAAATGGCTACACCTTC. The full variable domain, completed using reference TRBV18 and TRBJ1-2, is NAGVMQNPRHLVRRRGQEARLRCSPMKGHSHVYWYRQLPEEGLKFMVYLQKENIIDESGMPKERFSAEFPKEGPSILRIQQVVRGDSAAYFCASCQQPGNGYTFGSGTRLTVV.

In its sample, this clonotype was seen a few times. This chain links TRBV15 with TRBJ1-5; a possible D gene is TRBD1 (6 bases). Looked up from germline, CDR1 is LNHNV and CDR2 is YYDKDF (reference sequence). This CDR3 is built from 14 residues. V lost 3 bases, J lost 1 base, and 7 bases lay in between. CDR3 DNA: TGTGCCACCAGCAGGGGACACAGCAATCAGCCCCAGCATTTT. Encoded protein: CATSRGHSNQPQHF.